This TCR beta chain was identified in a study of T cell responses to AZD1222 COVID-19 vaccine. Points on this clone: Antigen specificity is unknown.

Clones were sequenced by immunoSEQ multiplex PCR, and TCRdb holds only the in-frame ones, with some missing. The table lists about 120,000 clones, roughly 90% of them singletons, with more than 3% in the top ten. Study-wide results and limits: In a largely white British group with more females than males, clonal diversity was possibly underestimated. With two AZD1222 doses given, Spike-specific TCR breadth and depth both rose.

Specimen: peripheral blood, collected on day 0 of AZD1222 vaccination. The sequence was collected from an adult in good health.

CDR3 DNA sequence: TGTGCCAGCAGCCCAGCCGTGGGAGGGGGCCAGTACAATGAGCAGTTCTTC. This gives the protein CASSPAVGGGQYNEQFF. V usage is TRBV7-6 and J usage is TRBJ2-1; D is possibly TRBD1 or TRBD2 (7 bases each). Trimming took 5 bases from V and 4 from J, leaving 21 bases between them. This CDR3 spans 17 amino acids. In germline, CDR1 is SGHVS, CDR2 FNYEAQ.